What follows are 4 T cell receptor beta chains derived from one specimen sequenced in a study of blood T cell repertoires in COVID-19. TCRdb's table, derived via immunoSEQ multiplex PCR, lists solely in-frame clones and lacks some. Of hundreds of thousands of clones in the sample, about 82% are singletons; the top ten hold 2% to 2.5%. The sequenced sample consisted of PBMCs or T cells enriched from blood (not recorded which). The receptors stem from a woman aged 50 to 65 who had recovered from COVID-19.

The chain employs TRBV6-1 and TRBJ2-4, with 9 bases fitting TRBD1. With V trimmed by 3 bases and J by 3 bases, 3 bases remained unmatched. The CDR3 loop spans 15 amino acids. Per germline, CDR1 MNHNS and CDR2 SASEGT. The CDR3 loop reads CASSEDRGFKNIQYF. CDR3 DNA sequence: TGTGCCAGCAGTGAGGACAGGGGTTTCAAAAACATTCAGTACTTC.

The chain links TRBV4-2 to TRBJ1-6, with D maybe TRBD1 (6 bases). The germline CDR1 and CDR2 sequences are LGHNA and YNFKEQ. The CDR3 has 18 amino acids. Trimming took off 4 bases at V and 2 bases at J, with 18 bases between the two ends. The CDR3 here is CASSRDTQGAPYNSPLHF. For the CDR3, the DNA is TGTGCCAGCAGCCGGGATACACAGGGTGCGCCCTATAATTCACCCCTCCACTTT.

The rearrangement uses TRBV28 and TRBJ1-1, with 9 bases identical to TRBD1. From germline, CDR1 is MDHEN and CDR2 SYDVKM. The CDR3 covers 14 residues. V was clipped by 6 bases and J by 5 bases; unmatched bases: 7. The CDR3 DNA follows: TGTGCCAGCAGGACGGGGACAGGGCTTACTGAAGCTTTCTTT. This gives the protein CASRTGTGLTEAFF.

This chain uses TRBV2 with TRBJ2-5; a weak D match, TRBD2 (6 bases). CDR1 is SNHLY and CDR2 is FYNNEI in the germline V gene. The CDR3 contains 14 residues. Trimming took off 1 base at V and 4 bases at J, with 10 bases between the two ends. For the CDR3, the DNA is TGTGCCAGCAGTGAAGGGGGAGGCGGAGAGACCCAGTACTTC. It is translated as CASSEGGGGETQYF.